These 30 T cell receptor beta chains originate from one sample sequenced in a study of cytomegalovirus exposure and HLA in healthy donors. TCRdb keeps only in-frame clones here, not all; method: immunoSEQ multiplex PCR. The sample lists more than 120,000 clones; around 84% were seen once. The sample taken for sequencing was PBMCs. The receptor set was obtained from a man aged 18 to 30 in good health and CMV-seropositive.

This chain connects TRBV19 to TRBJ2-5; D remains unclear. The CDR3 is 15 amino acids. Germline V gene sequence: CDR1 LNHDA, CDR2 SQIVND (reference sequence). V shed 2 bases and J shed 1 base, with 11 bases lying between them. DNA for the CDR3: TGTGCCAGTAGTATAAGGCTAGGAGTCCAAGAGACCCAGTACTTC. Its protein product is CASSIRLGVQETQYF.

The chain carries TRBV5-8 and TRBJ2-2, with TRBD1 matching 9 bases. V lost 4 bases to trimming and J lost 5 bases; unmatched junction nucleotides: 9. Germline lookup yields CDR1 SGHTS and CDR2 YDEGEE. The CDR3 extends over 16 amino acids. CDR3 bases: TGTGCCAGCAGCGGCACAGGGGGCCAGGGGACCGGGGAGCTGTTTTTT. Translating gives CASSGTGGQGTGELFF.

This chain links TRBV27 with TRBJ2-1; 8 bases line up with TRBD1. This CDR3 has 16 amino acids. Germline V CDR1 and CDR2: MNHEY, SMNVEV (reference sequence). The ends lost 2 bases at V and 8 bases at J; junction bases unmatched: 11. The CDR3 loop reads CASSLRRTGSRDEQFF. For the CDR3, the DNA is TGTGCCAGCAGTTTAAGGCGGACAGGGTCTAGGGATGAGCAGTTCTTC.

This clone was recorded only once. DNA for the CDR3: TGTGCCAGCACCCCGACAGGCCCCTATGGCTACACCTTC. It is translated as CASTPTGPYGYTF. This rearrangement joins TRBV7-2 to TRBJ1-2; the D gene is possibly TRBD1 (6 bases). Germline V gene lookup returns CDR1 SGHTA and CDR2 FQGNSA. Between the trimmed V and J ends, which lost 7 bases and 4 bases, there was a span of 13 bases. The CDR3 length is 13 residues.

This clone was counted between two and nine times. The V call is TRBV4-2, the J call TRBJ2-7; TRBD2 is a possible D gene (5 bases). Germline CDR1 and CDR2: LGHNA and YNFKEQ. The CDR3 length is 12 residues. V lost 3 bases and J lost 4, with 7 bases in between. DNA for the CDR3: TGTGCCAGCAGCCATTCGGGATACGAGCAGTACTTC. Protein: CASSHSGYEQYF.

This clone was counted between two and nine times. This chain uses TRBV30 with TRBJ1-5; D unclear. Between the trimmed V and J ends, which lost 1 base and 2 bases, there was a span of 9 bases. The CDR3 is 14 amino acids. From germline, CDR1 is GTSNPN and CDR2 SVGIG (reference sequence). The CDR3 coding sequence is TGTGCCTGGAGTGCGTGGCGGGGCAATCAGCCCCAGCATTTT. Its translation: CAWSAWRGNQPQHF.

The genes are TRBV27 and TRBJ2-7; 9 nucleotides agree with TRBD1. Germline loops: CDR1 MNHEY, CDR2 SMNVEV (reference sequence). The CDR3 covers 14 residues. With 4 bases clipped from V and 6 bases from J, the junction kept 7 bases outside the gene matches. The CDR3 bases are TGTGCCAGCAGTTATACAGGGGGCGCATCCGAGCAGTACTTC. This sequence encodes CASSYTGGASEQYF.

This clone appeared a single time. This chain joins TRBV5-1 and TRBJ1-1; 9 nucleotides match TRBD1. The J segment lost 4 bases and the V segment lost 4 bases, leaving 11 bases of the junction unmatched. Germline loops: CDR1 SGHRS, CDR2 YFSETQ. CDR3 length equals 16 residues. CDR3 residues: CASSRRTGDGATEAFF. In nucleotides, the CDR3 is TGCGCCAGCAGCCGAAGGACAGGGGATGGGGCCACTGAAGCTTTCTTT.

The chain couples TRBV5-6 to TRBJ1-4; TRBD1 agrees at 8 bases. This CDR3 region has 14 residues. CDR1 and CDR2 from the germline V gene are SGHDT and YYEEEE. J was trimmed by 6 bases and V by 0 bases; bases with no gene match: 1. The CDR3 DNA sequence: TGTGCCAGCAGCTTGGGGACAGGGTATGAAAAACTGTTTTTT. It specifies CASSLGTGYEKLFF.

This sequence joins TRBV11-2 and TRBJ2-3; 8 bases are shared with TRBD2. Germline V gene lookup returns CDR1 SGHAT and CDR2 FQNNGV. The CDR3 sequence is 19 residues long. V gave up 0 bases and J gave up 0 bases; unmatched junction bases: 11. CDR3 loop: CASSLDWVGSGTSTDTQYF. The CDR3 coding sequence is TGTGCCAGCAGCTTAGATTGGGTTGGTAGCGGGACCAGCACAGATACGCAGTATTTT. Based on the CDR3 plus reference TRBV11-2 and TRBJ2-3, the full variable domain is EAGVAQSPRYKIIEKRQSVAFWCNPISGHATLYWYQQILGQGPKLLIQFQNNGVVDDSQLPKDRFSAERLKGVDSTLKIQPAKLEDSAVYLCASSLDWVGSGTSTDTQYFGPGTRLTVL.

The table lists this clone with a count of one. This CDR3 reads CASSLSPAGDHEQYF. The DNA for the CDR3 is TGTGCCAGCAGCTTGTCCCCAGCGGGAGACCACGAGCAGTACTTC. This chain joins TRBV5-4 and TRBJ2-7; TRBD2 agrees at 8 bases. The germline V gene has CDR1 SGHNT and CDR2 YYREEE (reference sequence). With 1 base clipped from V and 5 bases from J, the junction kept 8 bases outside the gene matches. This CDR3 region has 15 residues.

This chain joins TRBV5-6 and TRBJ1-2; D not certain. The CDR3 is 15 residues long. Trimming pared 4 bases from V and 3 bases from J, leaving 16 bases between. Germline V gene lookup returns CDR1 SGHDT and CDR2 YYEEEE. The CDR3 loop is CASSVLGTEYYGYTF. The CDR3, as DNA: TGTGCCAGCAGCGTGCTTGGAACGGAGTACTATGGCTACACCTTC.

The gene calls are TRBV20-1 and TRBJ1-1; tentatively, D is TRBD1 (5 bases). The CDR3 runs to 11 residues. V was pared by 3 bases and J by 13 bases, with 15 bases between. Germline V gene sequence: CDR1 DFQATT, CDR2 SNEGSKA (reference sequence). CDR3 loop: CSASNSGLVFF. The CDR3 DNA is TGCAGTGCTAGTAATTCAGGGTTGGTTTTCTTT.

V gene TRBV30 combines with J gene TRBJ2-7, with no clear D. V was trimmed by 2 bases and J by 2 bases, leaving 10 bases between them. This CDR3 has 13 residues. Germline V gives CDR1 GTSNPN, CDR2 SVGIG (reference sequence). CDR3 sequence: CAWSYSVPYEQYF. Here the CDR3 DNA reads TGTGCCTGGAGTTACAGTGTGCCCTACGAGCAGTACTTC.

The chain links TRBV30 to TRBJ1-2, with TRBD1 matching 9 bases. The CDR3 totals 13 residues. V gave up 6 bases and J gave up 7 bases; unmatched junction bases: 9. Germline V gene lookup returns CDR1 GTSNPN and CDR2 SVGIG (reference sequence). The CDR3 region is CACNRRDRAGYTF. DNA for the CDR3: TGTGCCTGCAATCGACGGGACAGGGCTGGCTACACCTTC.

The chain couples TRBV7-9 to TRBJ2-7, with 11 bases fitting TRBD2. The CDR3 consists of 15 residues. Germline CDR1 and CDR2: SEHNR and FQNEAQ (reference sequence). The trim removed 1 base at V and 4 bases at J, leaving 3 bases unmatched. CDR3 region: CASSLVASGGYEQYF. As DNA, the CDR3 is TGTGCCAGCAGCTTAGTTGCTAGCGGGGGGTACGAGCAGTACTTC.

The chain combines TRBV18 with TRBJ1-1; 12 nucleotides match TRBD1. Germline V lookup: CDR1 KGHSH, CDR2 LQKENI. The J segment lost 2 bases and the V segment lost 2 bases, leaving 9 bases of the junction unmatched. The CDR3 runs 18 residues. The CDR3 coding sequence is TGTGCCAGCTCACCAGGGACAGGGGGCAGGTGGGGAAACACTGAAGCTTTCTTT. Amino acid sequence: CASSPGTGGRWGNTEAFF.

The rearrangement joins TRBV28 to TRBJ2-5, with TRBD1 matching 8 bases. V was clipped by 7 bases and J by 5 bases; unmatched bases: 12. CDR3 size: 15 residues. The germline V gene has CDR1 MDHEN and CDR2 SYDVKM. Here the CDR3 reads CASTLRGGDRETQYF. CDR3 coding DNA: TGTGCCAGCACCCTTAGAGGAGGGGACAGGGAGACCCAGTACTTC.

V usage is TRBV7-9 and J usage is TRBJ2-2, with TRBD2 matching 10 bases. Germline CDR1 SEHNR, CDR2 FQNEAQ (reference sequence). The CDR3 extends over 17 amino acids. J lost 6 bases, V lost 1 base, and 8 bases had no gene match. The CDR3 DNA reads as TGTGCCAGCAGCTTAGAAAGGTCGCTAGCGGGAGCCGGGGAGCTGTTTTTT. The encoded protein is CASSLERSLAGAGELFF.

This clone was recorded only once. This chain's CDR3 is CAVAPGASYEQYF. CDR3 in DNA: TGTGCCGTGGCCCCAGGGGCCTCCTACGAGCAGTACTTC. The chain is built from TRBV27 and TRBJ2-7, with D maybe TRBD1 (6 bases). CDR1 and CDR2 from the germline V gene are MNHEY and SMNVEV (reference sequence). The V end lost 11 bases, the J end lost 0 bases, and 14 bases lay between the germline ends. The CDR3 consists of 13 residues.

This chain uses TRBV30 with TRBJ2-7; 7 bases match TRBD1. Per germline, CDR1 GTSNPN and CDR2 SVGIG (reference sequence). The CDR3 contains 15 residues. The V segment lost 3 bases and the J segment 2 bases; nucleotides outside the gene matches: 10. The CDR3 here is CAWRQGQLGTYEQYF. In DNA, the CDR3 is TGTGCCTGGAGACAGGGACAGTTGGGTACCTACGAGCAGTACTTC.

This sequence joins TRBV2 and TRBJ2-7; 7 nucleotides match TRBD2. Germline CDR1 reads SNHLY; CDR2 reads FYNNEI. The CDR3 covers 14 residues. J gave up 1 base and V 11 bases, and 11 bases lay outside the gene matches. The DNA for the CDR3 is TGTGCCGGAGCGGGGTCAAGCAAATCCTACGAGCAGTACTTC. Translation gives CAGAGSSKSYEQYF.

This chain's CDR3 is CASSRTGRPYEQYF. The CDR3 bases are TGCGCCAGCAGTCGGACAGGGAGACCCTACGAGCAGTACTTC. The rearrangement joins TRBV10-1 to TRBJ2-7, with 8 bases that match TRBD1. In germline, CDR1 is WNHNN, CDR2 SYGVQD (reference sequence). Trimming took 5 bases from V and 2 from J; bases not matched to a gene: 5. This CDR3 is built from 14 residues.

The CDR3 DNA is TGCAGCGTTATGGACCCAGGGTCCGGAATCTACGAGCAGTACTTC. Protein: CSVMDPGSGIYEQYF. The chain uses TRBV29-1 and TRBJ2-7; possibly TRBD1 for D (5 bases). Per germline, CDR1 SQVTM and CDR2 ANQGSEA. The CDR3 extends over 15 amino acids. Trimming removed 5 bases at V and 3 bases at J, with 20 bases between.

The J gene is TRBJ2-7, the V gene TRBV19, with D uncertain. V lost 3 bases and J lost 6, with 12 bases in between. CDR1 is LNHDA and CDR2 is SQIVND in the germline V gene (reference sequence). CDR3 length equals 13 residues. CDR3 region: CASSIGVGSEQYF. The DNA of the CDR3 is TGTGCCAGTAGTATCGGAGTAGGTTCCGAGCAGTACTTC.

This clone was seen more than once but under ten times. The chain combines TRBV7-9 with TRBJ2-7, with TRBD1 identical over 7 bases. The trim removed 5 bases at V and 4 bases at J, leaving 8 bases unmatched. The CDR3 length is 14 residues. Germline V gives CDR1 SEHNR, CDR2 FQNEAQ (reference sequence). This chain's CDR3 is CASSSDRVLYEQYF. CDR3 sequence (DNA): TGTGCCAGCAGCAGTGACAGGGTTCTGTACGAGCAGTACTTC.

The V call is TRBV7-9, the J call TRBJ2-3; 7 bases agree with TRBD2. The ends lost 5 bases at V and 9 bases at J; junction bases unmatched: 5. The CDR3 totals 12 residues. Germline loops: CDR1 SEHNR, CDR2 FQNEAQ (reference sequence). The CDR3 region has the DNA TGTGCCAGCAGCCAGACTAGCCGGACGCAGTATTTT. It codes for CASSQTSRTQYF.

V is TRBV6-5 and J is TRBJ1-5; D is possibly TRBD1 (5 bases). The V and J ends lost 3 bases and 3 bases respectively, with 12 bases between them. Germline CDR1 and CDR2: MNHEY and SVGAGI. This CDR3 spans 15 amino acids. CDR3 protein: CASSYNRQTNQPQHF. CDR3 in DNA: TGTGCCAGCAGTTATAACAGGCAGACCAATCAGCCCCAGCATTTT.

V gene TRBV2 combines with J gene TRBJ1-2; D perhaps matches TRBD1 (6 bases). The length of the CDR3 is 11 residues. Trimming removed 7 bases from V and 8 bases from J, with 11 bases in between. Germline V gene sequence: CDR1 SNHLY, CDR2 FYNNEI. The CDR3 reads CASNGGQGYTF. The CDR3 coding sequence is TGTGCCAGCAACGGGGGGCAAGGCTACACCTTC.

V and J are TRBV7-9 and TRBJ1-1; 7 bases match TRBD1. Germline CDR1 SEHNR, CDR2 FQNEAQ (reference sequence). Germline trimming cut 1 base from V and 7 bases from J; bases unmatched to any gene: 6. This CDR3 has 14 residues. CDR3 sequence: CASSLGIQGIEAFF. In DNA, the CDR3 is TGTGCCAGCAGCTTAGGAATACAGGGGATTGAAGCTTTCTTT. Full variable domain (outside the CDR3, taken from reference TRBV7-9 and TRBJ1-1): DTGVSQNPRHKITKRGQNVTFRCDPISEHNRLYWYRQTLGQGPEFLTYFQNEAQLEKSRLLSDRFSAERPKGSFSTLEIQRTEQGDSAMYLCASSLGIQGIEAFFGQGTRLTVV.